A selection of T cell receptor beta chains follows, all from one sample in a study of identical twins. TCRdb analysed the 5' RACE reads with MiXCR anew, one entry per CDR3 protein. This table holds around 1.7 million distinct CDR3 sequences, about 32% found once. The sequenced material came from cord blood. Receptors were obtained from a newborn girl in good health. CDR3s include the opening cysteine and the closing phenylalanine or tryptophan. A D gene is named only where the DNA matches it firmly. Expanded clones get a size class; other rows say once, few or many, or leave the size out.

V gene	clone size	J gene	D gene	CDR3 protein	CDR3 DNA
TRBV24-1	few	TRBJ2-1	TRBD2	CATSDVRLAGSYNEQFF	TGTGCCACCAGTGATGTCCGGCTAGCGGGAAGCTACAATGAGCAGTTCTTC
TRBV10-1	many	TRBJ2-1	NA	CASSAGTYNEQFF	TGCGCCAGCTCCGCGGGGACGTACAATGAGCAGTTCTTC
TRBV9	NA	TRBJ1-2	TRBD1	CASSPHSGTGAFYGYTF	TGTGCCAGCAGCCCTCACTCCGGGACAGGGGCGTTCTATGGCTACACCTTC
TRBV20-1	few	TRBJ1-2	NA	CSASARTYYGYTF	TGCAGTGCAAGCGCCAGGACGTACTATGGCTACACCTTC
TRBV20-1	NA	TRBJ2-7	TRBD2	CSGKSGSRDEQYF	TGCAGTGGGAAAAGCGGGAGCAGGGACGAGCAGTACTTC
TRBV7-2	many	TRBJ2-3	NA	CASSFFQRGQYF	TGTGCCAGCAGCTTTTTTCAGAGGGGGCAGTATTTT
TRBV2	few	TRBJ1-5	NA	CASKVETGWDQPQHF	TGTGCCAGCAAGGTTGAAACAGGGTGGGATCAGCCCCAGCATTTT
TRBV29-1	few	TRBJ2-1	TRBD1	CSVEGALSSYNEQFF	TGCAGCGTCGAGGGGGCTCTCAGCTCCTACAATGAGCAGTTCTTC
TRBV4-1	NA	TRBJ2-5	TRBD2	CASSLLAGEQTQYF	TGCGCCAGCAGCCTCTTAGCGGGAGAGCAGACCCAGTACTTC
TRBV20-1	NA	TRBJ2-1	NA	CSASRASSYNEQFF	TGCAGTGCTAGCCGGGCCAGCTCCTACAATGAGCAGTTCTTC
TRBV5-1	NA	TRBJ2-3	TRBD2	CASSPGLAGGSTQYF	TGCGCCAGCAGCCCCGGACTAGCGGGGGGATCTACGCAGTATTTT
TRBV10-3	few	TRBJ1-2	TRBD1	CAISEVTGTGAPRGYGYTF	TGTGCCATCAGTGAGGTTACCGGGACAGGGGCCCCGCGGGGTTATGGCTACACCTTC
TRBV5-1	NA	TRBJ2-7	NA	CASSLGPSSHEQYF	TGCGCCAGCAGCTTGGGGCCTAGTTCCCACGAGCAGTACTTC
TRBV11-2	NA	TRBJ2-1	NA	CASSLVGGPFF	TGTGCCAGCAGCTTAGTTGGGGGACCGTTCTTC